Below, 10 T cell receptor beta chains from the same sample are listed, as sequenced in a study of Graves' ophthalmopathy and Graves' hyperthyroidism. The authors amplified TCR beta CDR3 regions, and they did so from RNA transcripts for repertoire sequencing. After a first-round RT-PCR with HTBI primers, a second-round multiplex PCR was run. Using its own MiXCR run on the multiplex PCR reads, TCRdb lists one record per CDR3 protein. Among some 390,000 distinct CDR3 sequences listed, about 16% were seen once. The specimen sequenced was peripheral blood. These receptors originate from a woman between 18 and 29 years old with Graves' ophthalmopathy.

This clonotype is a singleton in its sample. The chain recombines TRBV20-1 with TRBJ1-1, with 7 bases matching TRBD1. CDR1 and CDR2 (germline): DFQATT, SNEGSKA (reference sequence). The CDR3 runs 13 residues. Trimming took 5 bases from V and 4 from J; bases not matched to a gene: 7. The DNA of the CDR3 is TGCAGTGCTTTACAGGGGATGGCCACTGAAGCTTTCTTT. Translated: CSALQGMATEAFF.

This clonotype was recorded at least ten times. This chain links TRBV19 with TRBJ1-1; 8 bases match TRBD1. The germline CDR1 and CDR2 sequences are LNHDA and SQIVND (reference sequence). CDR3 length equals 13 residues. After removal of 6 bases from V and 2 bases from J, the junction contained 2 bases not matched to a gene. As DNA, the CDR3 is TGTGCCAGTAGCGACAGGGGAAACACTGAAGCTTTCTTT. Amino acid sequence: CASSDRGNTEAFF.

This clonotype was counted many times. V and J are TRBV28 and TRBJ2-5, with D tentatively TRBD2 (5 bases). Germline V CDR1 and CDR2: MDHEN, SYDVKM. The V and J ends lost 2 bases and 5 bases respectively, with 12 bases between them. The CDR3 consists of 14 residues. In DNA, the CDR3 is TGTGCCAGCAGTTTACCCACACGGAGGGAGACCCAGTACTTC. Residues: CASSLPTRRETQYF.

This clonotype was recorded at least ten times. This sequence joins TRBV9 and TRBJ1-3; 7 nucleotides match TRBD1. Germline lookup yields CDR1 SGDLS and CDR2 YYNGEE. V lost 4 bases to trimming and J lost 3 bases; unmatched junction nucleotides: 7. This CDR3 spans 15 amino acids. CDR3: CASSPRGPGGNTIYF. DNA of the CDR3: TGTGCCAGCAGCCCTAGGGGGCCTGGTGGAAACACCATATATTTT.

The rearrangement uses TRBV11-2 and TRBJ1-1; 10 bases agree with TRBD1. Per germline, CDR1 SGHAT and CDR2 FQNNGV. J was trimmed by 5 bases and V by 2 bases; bases with no gene match: 11. The CDR3 sequence is 17 residues long. DNA for the CDR3: TGTGCCAGCAGCTTAAGCCCACCCGGGACAGGGGAAACTGAAGCTTTCTTT. Residues: CASSLSPPGTGETEAFF.

This clonotype was recorded at least ten times. V usage is TRBV28 and J usage is TRBJ2-5, with 9 bases matching TRBD1. The CDR3 has 15 residues. The trim removed 6 bases at V and 4 bases at J, leaving 9 bases unmatched. From germline, CDR1 is MDHEN and CDR2 SYDVKM. The CDR3 loop reads CASRTQGAGRETQYF. The DNA of the CDR3 is TGTGCCAGCAGAACACAGGGGGCTGGACGAGAGACCCAGTACTTC.

This clonotype was recorded at least ten times. The V and J genes are TRBV6-2 or TRBV6-3 and TRBJ1-5, with D tentatively TRBD1 (5 bases). Germline CDR1 reads MNHEY; CDR2 reads SVGEGT. This CDR3 has 14 residues. Trimming removed 3 bases from V and 3 bases from J, with 9 bases in between. The CDR3 protein is CASSYRDYNQPQHF. CDR3 sequence (DNA): TGTGCCAGCAGTTATCGGGACTACAATCAGCCCCAGCATTTT.

V gene TRBV29-1 combines with J gene TRBJ1-3; D is perhaps TRBD1 (6 bases). Germline values: CDR1 SQVTM, CDR2 ANQGSEA. The V gene lost 4 bases and the J gene lost 7 bases, with 11 bases spanning the gap. The CDR3 totals 12 residues. CDR3 in DNA: TGCAGCGTTGGACAGGACCGCAACACCATATATTTT. Residues: CSVGQDRNTIYF.

This clonotype was counted ten times or more. The chain recombines TRBV20-1 with TRBJ1-2; D unresolved. V shed 4 bases and J shed 3 bases, with 12 bases lying between them. This CDR3 region has 13 residues. Germline V CDR1 and CDR2: DFQATT, SNEGSKA (reference sequence). The CDR3 bases are TGCAGTGCTAATAAGGAGGGCGACTATGGCTACACCTTC. Translating it yields CSANKEGDYGYTF.

This clonotype has a count of ten or more. The chain links TRBV7-2 to TRBJ2-5, with TRBD2 as a possible D gene (7 bases). The CDR3 contains 15 residues. Between the trimmed V and J ends, which lost 6 bases and 13 bases, there was a span of 27 bases. The germline V gene encodes CDR1 SGHTA and CDR2 FQGNSA. This chain's CDR3 is CASSPRGGNSGSGYF. The CDR3 region has the DNA TGTGCCAGCAGTCCCCGCGGGGGCAATAGCGGGTCTGGGTACTTC.